The 31 T cell receptor beta chains below come from one sample, sequenced in a study of blood T cell repertoires in COVID-19. Clones were read by immunoSEQ multiplex PCR, and TCRdb kept only the in-frame ones, dropping some. There are fewer than 300,000 clones in the sample; 75% to 95% occur only once, and around 1.1% lies in the top ten. Sequences were obtained from PBMCs or T cells enriched from blood (not recorded which). The receptor set was obtained from a woman under 40 who had recovered from COVID-19.

The genes are TRBV9 and TRBJ2-3, with no clear D. The CDR3 totals 13 residues. With 2 bases removed from V and 3 bases from J, the gap between germline ends came to 7 bases. The V gene's germline CDR1 is SGDLS and CDR2 YYNGEE. CDR3 sequence: CASSVRATDTQYF. The CDR3 nucleotides read TGTGCCAGCAGCGTTCGAGCGACAGATACGCAGTATTTT.

The V call is TRBV13, the J call TRBJ2-5; 7 positions match TRBD2. This CDR3 has 15 residues. The V gene's germline CDR1 is PRHDT and CDR2 FYEKMQ (reference sequence). V lost 0 bases, J lost 4 bases, and 5 bases stayed unmatched. The CDR3 reads CASSLGPTGGETQYF. The DNA of the CDR3 is TGTGCCAGCAGCTTAGGGCCTACGGGGGGAGAGACCCAGTACTTC.

This sequence joins TRBV5-8 and TRBJ1-5; 9 bases agree with TRBD1. Unmatched junction bases numbered 6, after V lost 3 bases and J lost 2 bases. This CDR3 contains 16 residues. Germline V lookup: CDR1 SGHTS, CDR2 YDEGEE. The DNA of the CDR3 is TGTGCCAGCAGCTGGGGGACAGGGAAGGGCAATCAGCCCCAGCATTTT. Translation: CASSWGTGKGNQPQHF. Variable domain in full (rest from reference TRBV5-8 and TRBJ1-5): EAGVTQSPTHLIKTRGQQATLRCSPISGHTSVYWYQQALGLGLQFLLWYDEGEERNRGNFPPRFSGRQFPNYSSELNVNALELEDSALYLCASSWGTGKGNQPQHFGDGTRLSIL.

The CDR3 nucleotides are TGTGCCAGCTCACCCGGGACAGGGGGGATGAGCTCCTACAATGAGCAGTTCTTC. Encoded protein: CASSPGTGGMSSYNEQFF. The chain recombines TRBV18 with TRBJ2-1; 11 nucleotides match TRBD1. This CDR3 region has 18 residues. Looked up from germline, CDR1 is KGHSH and CDR2 is LQKENI. The trim removed 3 bases at V and 0 bases at J, leaving 7 bases unmatched. Full variable domain (missing parts from reference TRBV18 and TRBJ2-1): NAGVMQNPRHLVRRRGQEARLRCSPMKGHSHVYWYRQLPEEGLKFMVYLQKENIIDESGMPKERFSAEFPKEGPSILRIQQVVRGDSAAYFCASSPGTGGMSSYNEQFFGPGTRLTVL.

This clone was seen just once. This chain joins TRBV2 and TRBJ2-7; D is possibly TRBD2 (6 bases). With 7 bases removed from V and 4 bases from J, the gap between germline ends came to 14 bases. From germline, CDR1 is SNHLY and CDR2 FYNNEI. The CDR3 has 13 amino acids. CDR3 nucleotides: TGTGCCAGCACCGATTATGGAGGGTACGAGCAGTACTTC. Translation gives CASTDYGGYEQYF.

V and J are TRBV7-2 and TRBJ2-7, with 12 nucleotides matching TRBD1. Unmatched junction bases numbered 6, after V lost 3 bases and J lost 6 bases. CDR3 length: 15 amino acids. The germline CDR1 and CDR2 sequences are SGHTA and FQGNSA. CDR3 nucleotides: TGTGCCAGCAGCTTGGGTGGGACAGGGGGCGGCGAGCAGTACTTC. This codes for CASSLGGTGGGEQYF. The variable domain in full, with the rest retrieved from reference TRBV7-2 and TRBJ2-7, is GAGVSQSPSNKVTEKGKDVELRCDPISGHTALYWYRQSLGQGLEFLIYFQGNSAPDKSGLPSDRFSAERTGGSVSTLTIQRTQQEDSAVYLCASSLGGTGGGEQYFGPGTRLTVT.

The chain joins TRBV18 to TRBJ2-7; TRBD1 matches at 8 bases. V shed 2 bases, J shed 2 bases, and the junction held 2 bases outside the gene matches. The CDR3 sequence is 14 residues long. CDR1 and CDR2 from the germline V gene are KGHSH and LQKENI. CDR3 bases: TGTGCCAGCTCACCAAAGGACAGGGCCTACGAGCAGTACTTC. It translates to CASSPKDRAYEQYF.

The chain uses TRBV28 and TRBJ2-5, with 8 bases identical to TRBD2. CDR3 size: 16 residues. The junction had 11 bases not matched to a gene; V was cut back by 5 bases and J by 3 bases. Looked up from germline, CDR1 is MDHEN and CDR2 is SYDVKM. CDR3 sequence reads: CASSTAGLANKETQYF. Here the CDR3 DNA reads TGTGCCAGCAGTACGGCCGGACTAGCAAATAAAGAGACCCAGTACTTC.

CDR3 residues: CASTRVGQGRTDTQYF. The DNA of the CDR3 is TGCGCCAGCACCAGGGTGGGACAGGGCCGCACAGATACGCAGTATTTT. This chain connects TRBV5-1 to TRBJ2-3; 9 bases agree with TRBD1. The length of the CDR3 is 16 residues. With V trimmed by 6 bases and J by 1 base, 9 bases remained unmatched. Germline assignment: CDR1 SGHRS and CDR2 YFSETQ.

The chain joins TRBV5-4 to TRBJ2-1, with a weak D call TRBD2 (5 bases). The V end lost 4 bases, the J end lost 10 bases, and 9 bases lay between the germline ends. This CDR3 spans 11 amino acids. Germline CDR1 and CDR2: SGHNT and YYREEE (reference sequence). In DNA, the CDR3 is TGTGCCAGCAGCGAGACGGGGGAGCAGTTCTTC. It codes for CASSETGEQFF.

In this sample, this clone turned up a few times. This rearrangement joins TRBV7-2 to TRBJ2-7; D gene ambiguous. The CDR3 runs to 11 residues. The V gene's germline CDR1 is SGHTA and CDR2 FQGNSA. Trimming removed 4 bases at V and 7 bases at J, with 8 bases between. The CDR3 spells CASSSYGEQYF. The CDR3 DNA follows: TGTGCCAGCAGCTCGTACGGGGAGCAGTACTTC.

The chain links TRBV18 to TRBJ1-1; a weak D match, TRBD1 (5 bases). V was shortened by 3 bases and J by 2 bases, with 16 bases between the two germline ends. CDR3 length: 16 amino acids. Looked up from germline, CDR1 is KGHSH and CDR2 is LQKENI. The CDR3 DNA is TGTGCCAGCTCACCGGCCAGGACATACCCAAACACTGAAGCTTTCTTT. This translates into CASSPARTYPNTEAFF. Full variable domain (remainder filled in from reference TRBV18 and TRBJ1-1): NAGVMQNPRHLVRRRGQEARLRCSPMKGHSHVYWYRQLPEEGLKFMVYLQKENIIDESGMPKERFSAEFPKEGPSILRIQQVVRGDSAAYFCASSPARTYPNTEAFFGQGTRLTVV.

The rearrangement joins TRBV18 to TRBJ2-7; the D gene is possibly TRBD2 (6 bases). V was cut by 3 bases and J by 2 bases, with 14 bases left in between. There are 15 residues in the CDR3. CDR1 and CDR2 from the germline V gene are KGHSH and LQKENI. In DNA, the CDR3 is TGTGCCAGCTCACCTCCCGGGACTCTCGCCTACGAGCAGTACTTC. The encoded protein is CASSPPGTLAYEQYF. The variable domain in full, with the rest retrieved from reference TRBV18 and TRBJ2-7, is NAGVMQNPRHLVRRRGQEARLRCSPMKGHSHVYWYRQLPEEGLKFMVYLQKENIIDESGMPKERFSAEFPKEGPSILRIQQVVRGDSAAYFCASSPPGTLAYEQYFGPGTRLTVT.

This clone was found once. The CDR3 loop reads CASSWKRAGAGELFF. CDR3 coding DNA: TGTGCCAGCAGCTGGAAGAGGGCGGGAGCCGGGGAGCTGTTTTTT. The chain combines TRBV7-2 with TRBJ2-2; 7 bases fit TRBD2. CDR3 length: 15 residues. J was trimmed by 6 bases and V by 4 bases; bases with no gene match: 8. CDR1 and CDR2 from the germline V gene are SGHTA and FQGNSA. Looking up the rest from reference TRBV7-2 and TRBJ2-2 gives the full variable domain: GAGVSQSPSNKVTEKGKDVELRCDPISGHTALYWYRQSLGQGLEFLIYFQGNSAPDKSGLPSDRFSAERTGGSVSTLTIQRTQQEDSAVYLCASSWKRAGAGELFFGEGSRLTVL.

The rearrangement joins TRBV9 to TRBJ1-1; D perhaps matches TRBD1 (6 bases). This CDR3 has 16 residues. Trimming left V 2 bases short and J 2 bases short, with 16 bases between. Germline-derived CDR1 and CDR2 are SGDLS and YYNGEE. The CDR3 DNA sequence: TGTGCCAGCAGCGTCGGACAGCGAATTCTTAACACTGAAGCTTTCTTT. It encodes CASSVGQRILNTEAFF.

This chain uses TRBV27 with TRBJ2-5, with 14 nucleotides matching TRBD2. Germline assignment: CDR1 MNHEY and CDR2 SMNVEV (reference sequence). Trimming cost V 3 bases and J 4 bases; bases outside gene matches: 10. The CDR3 is 18 residues long. CDR3 in amino acids: CASSLKGTSGRSGETQYF. The DNA of the CDR3 is TGTGCCAGCAGTTTGAAAGGGACTAGCGGGAGAAGTGGAGAGACCCAGTACTTC.

This chain uses TRBV12-3 or TRBV12-4 with TRBJ1-5, with D tentatively TRBD1 (5 bases). With 6 bases removed from V and 6 bases from J, the gap between germline ends came to 9 bases. The CDR3 is 12 amino acids. The CDR3 region is CASSLGGQPQHF. The CDR3 bases are TGTGCCAGCAGCCTGGGGGGTCAGCCCCAGCATTTT.

This clone showed up just once. The chain combines TRBV19 with TRBJ2-1; TRBD1 matches at 8 bases. Germline CDR1 and CDR2: LNHDA and SQIVND (reference sequence). This CDR3 has 14 residues. Trimming took 8 bases from V and 4 from J; bases not matched to a gene: 7. CDR3: CASGGTGAYNEQFF. Written as DNA, the CDR3 is TGTGCCAGTGGCGGGACAGGAGCATACAATGAGCAGTTCTTC.

The J gene is TRBJ2-3, the V gene TRBV9; 7 nucleotides line up with TRBD2. V trimming: 3 bases; J trimming: 1 base; junction bases outside the gene matches: 2. The CDR3 length is 14 residues. CDR1 SGDLS and CDR2 YYNGEE come from the germline V gene. CDR3 amino acids: CASSATSGTDTQYF. CDR3 DNA: TGTGCCAGCAGCGCAACTAGCGGCACAGATACGCAGTATTTT.

V usage is TRBV4-3 and J usage is TRBJ1-4; no firm D call. Germline loops: CDR1 LGHNA, CDR2 YSLEER. Trimming shortened V by 0 bases and J by 0 bases, and 8 bases separated the two germline ends. The CDR3 totals 16 residues. CDR3 DNA: TGCGCCAGCAGCCAAGACGTGGCAGCAACTAATGAAAAACTGTTTTTT. Its translation is CASSQDVAATNEKLFF.

This clone has only a few counts. The V call is TRBV10-3, the J call TRBJ1-3; D may be TRBD1 (5 bases). The CDR3 spans 13 residues. Trimming removed 11 bases at V and 2 bases at J, with 13 bases between. Germline values: CDR1 ENHRY, CDR2 SYGVKD. The CDR3 DNA follows: TGTGCCGCGGGGCCGGGGACTGGAAACACCATATATTTT. Residues: CAAGPGTGNTIYF.

This chain uses TRBV9 with TRBJ2-7, with 8 bases fitting TRBD1. The length of the CDR3 is 16 residues. CDR1 and CDR2 from the germline V gene are SGDLS and YYNGEE. V shed 0 bases and J 3 bases; nucleotides not matched to a gene: 8. The CDR3 loop reads CASSVAPGQEGYEQYF. CDR3 coding DNA: TGTGCCAGCAGCGTAGCCCCGGGACAGGAGGGCTACGAGCAGTACTTC.

The chain links TRBV28 to TRBJ2-2, with 11 bases lining up with TRBD1. The CDR3 is 16 amino acids. Looked up from germline, CDR1 is MDHEN and CDR2 is SYDVKM. The V and J ends lost 5 bases and 3 bases, in that order; junction bases with no gene match: 5. CDR3 DNA: TGTGCCAGCAGTCCCGCGGGACAGGGGGACACCGGGGAGCTGTTTTTT. Translation: CASSPAGQGDTGELFF.

This chain connects TRBV19 to TRBJ1-4, with TRBD1 matching 10 bases. CDR3 length equals 16 residues. V was clipped by 7 bases and J by 1 base; unmatched bases: 6. Germline CDR1 is LNHDA and CDR2 is SQIVND (reference sequence). The CDR3 nucleotides read TGTGCCAGTACCTCGGACAGGGGGGGAACTAATGAAAAACTGTTTTTT. Translated, it gives CASTSDRGGTNEKLFF. Supplemented by reference TRBV19 and TRBJ1-4, the full variable domain reads DGGITQSPKYLFRKEGQNVTLSCEQNLNHDAMYWYRQDPGQGLRLIYYSQIVNDFQKGDIAEGYSVSREKKESFPLTVTSAQKNPTAFYLCASTSDRGGTNEKLFFGSGTQLSVL.

The CDR3 reads CASSLKEDLSGANVLTF. Written as DNA, the CDR3 is TGCGCCAGCAGCTTGAAGGAGGACCTCTCTGGGGCCAACGTCCTGACTTTC. The chain combines TRBV5-1 with TRBJ2-6; maybe TRBD2 (5 bases). The CDR3 runs to 17 residues. Germline V gene data show CDR1 as SGHRS and CDR2 as YFSETQ. Between the trimmed V and J ends, which lost 1 base and 0 bases, there was a span of 11 bases.

The V and J genes are TRBV4-1 and TRBJ2-7; 11 positions agree with TRBD2. The CDR3 sequence is 20 residues long. Unmatched junction bases numbered 15, after V lost 2 bases and J lost 0 bases. CDR1 and CDR2 (germline): MGHRA, YSYEKL. For the CDR3, the DNA is TGCGCCAGCAGCCAATATTTAGGGGGGACTAGCGGAACTGCCTCCTACGAGCAGTACTTC. This translates into CASSQYLGGTSGTASYEQYF.

The rearrangement links TRBV5-6 to TRBJ2-5; D is unresolved. The CDR3 sequence is 11 residues long. In germline, CDR1 is SGHDT, CDR2 YYEEEE. The ends were cut back, 3 bases at V and 3 bases at J, with 3 bases in the middle. The CDR3 DNA follows: TGTGCCAGCAGCTATAAAGAGACCCAGTACTTC. Translated, it gives CASSYKETQYF.

The rearrangement uses TRBV7-2 and TRBJ1-2; a weak D match, TRBD1 (6 bases). V shed 5 bases and J shed 5 bases, with 18 bases lying between them. Germline-derived CDR1 and CDR2 are SGHTA and FQGNSA. This CDR3 comprises 15 residues. CDR3 DNA sequence: TGTGCCAGCAGCCTATCCCAGGGGCCAAGATATGGCTACACCTTC. The encoded protein is CASSLSQGPRYGYTF.

The chain couples TRBV29-1 to TRBJ2-1, with 9 bases that match TRBD2. The ends lost 7 bases at V and 7 bases at J; junction bases unmatched: 11. This CDR3 region has 14 residues. The germline gives CDR1 SQVTM, CDR2 ANQGSEA. In nucleotides, the CDR3 is TGCAGCGCAGAGGTTAGCGGGAGTAGAAATGAGCAGTTCTTC. This encodes CSAEVSGSRNEQFF.

For the CDR3, the DNA is TGTGCCAGTAGTGGGGGGGAGATCAGGGGTCAGCCCCAGCATTTT. It specifies CASSGGEIRGQPQHF. J is TRBJ1-5 and V is TRBV19; weak D call: TRBD1 (6 bases). CDR1 and CDR2 from the germline V gene are LNHDA and SQIVND (reference sequence). V lost 5 bases to trimming and J lost 6 bases, with 17 bases between them. The CDR3 consists of 15 residues.

This clone was observed a handful of times. This rearrangement joins TRBV19 to TRBJ1-5; 7 bases align to TRBD1. Germline trimming cut 7 bases from V and 2 bases from J; bases unmatched to any gene: 8. This CDR3 is built from 15 residues. Germline loops: CDR1 LNHDA, CDR2 SQIVND (reference sequence). This CDR3 reads CASTALGQGNQPQHF. The CDR3, as DNA: TGTGCCAGTACCGCACTTGGACAGGGCAATCAGCCCCAGCATTTT.